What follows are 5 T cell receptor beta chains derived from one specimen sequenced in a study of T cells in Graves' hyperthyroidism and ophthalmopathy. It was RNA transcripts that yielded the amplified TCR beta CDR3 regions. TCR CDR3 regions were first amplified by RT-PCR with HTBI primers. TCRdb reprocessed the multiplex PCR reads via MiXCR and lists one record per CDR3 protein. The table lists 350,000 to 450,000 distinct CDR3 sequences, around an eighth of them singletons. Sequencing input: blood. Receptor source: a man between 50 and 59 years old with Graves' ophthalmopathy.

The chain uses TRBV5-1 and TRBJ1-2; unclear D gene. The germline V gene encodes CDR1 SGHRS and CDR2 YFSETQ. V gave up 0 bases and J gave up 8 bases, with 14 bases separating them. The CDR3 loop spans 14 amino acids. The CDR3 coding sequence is TGCGCCAGCAGCTTGGCCTCGTCTGCTTCCGGCTACACCTTC. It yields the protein CASSLASSASGYTF.

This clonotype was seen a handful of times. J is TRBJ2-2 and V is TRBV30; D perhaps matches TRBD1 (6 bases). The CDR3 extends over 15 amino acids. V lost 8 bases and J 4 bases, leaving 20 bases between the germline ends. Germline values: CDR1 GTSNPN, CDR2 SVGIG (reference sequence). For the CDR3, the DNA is TGTGCCAAGACGTCCGGGACACTTACCACCGGGGAGCTGTTTTTT. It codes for CAKTSGTLTTGELFF.

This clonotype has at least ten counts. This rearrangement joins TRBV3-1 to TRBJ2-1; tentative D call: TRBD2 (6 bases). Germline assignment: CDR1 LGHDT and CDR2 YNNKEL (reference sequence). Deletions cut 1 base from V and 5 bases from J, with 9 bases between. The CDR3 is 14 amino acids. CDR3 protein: CASSQGGLNNEQFF. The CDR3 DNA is TGTGCCAGCAGCCAAGGTGGACTAAACAATGAGCAGTTCTTC.

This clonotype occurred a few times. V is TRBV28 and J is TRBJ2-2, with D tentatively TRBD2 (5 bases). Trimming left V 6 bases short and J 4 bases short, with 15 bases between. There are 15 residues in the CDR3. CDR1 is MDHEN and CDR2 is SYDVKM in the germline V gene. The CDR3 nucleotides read TGTGCCAGCAGGGCGGACTTTCCGGGCACCGGGGAGCTGTTTTTT. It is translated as CASRADFPGTGELFF. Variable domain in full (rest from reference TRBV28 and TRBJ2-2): DVKVTQSSRYLVKRTGEKVFLECVQDMDHENMFWYRQDPGLGLRLIYFSYDVKMKEKGDIPEGYSVSREKKERFSLILESASTNQTSMYLCASRADFPGTGELFFGEGSRLTVL.

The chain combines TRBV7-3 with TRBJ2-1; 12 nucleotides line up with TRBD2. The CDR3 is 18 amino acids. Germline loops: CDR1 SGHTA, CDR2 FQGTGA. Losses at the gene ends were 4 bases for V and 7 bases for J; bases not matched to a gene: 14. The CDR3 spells CASSSGRLAGELRNEQFF. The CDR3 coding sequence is TGTGCCAGCAGCTCAGGAAGACTAGCGGGAGAATTGAGAAATGAGCAGTTCTTC.